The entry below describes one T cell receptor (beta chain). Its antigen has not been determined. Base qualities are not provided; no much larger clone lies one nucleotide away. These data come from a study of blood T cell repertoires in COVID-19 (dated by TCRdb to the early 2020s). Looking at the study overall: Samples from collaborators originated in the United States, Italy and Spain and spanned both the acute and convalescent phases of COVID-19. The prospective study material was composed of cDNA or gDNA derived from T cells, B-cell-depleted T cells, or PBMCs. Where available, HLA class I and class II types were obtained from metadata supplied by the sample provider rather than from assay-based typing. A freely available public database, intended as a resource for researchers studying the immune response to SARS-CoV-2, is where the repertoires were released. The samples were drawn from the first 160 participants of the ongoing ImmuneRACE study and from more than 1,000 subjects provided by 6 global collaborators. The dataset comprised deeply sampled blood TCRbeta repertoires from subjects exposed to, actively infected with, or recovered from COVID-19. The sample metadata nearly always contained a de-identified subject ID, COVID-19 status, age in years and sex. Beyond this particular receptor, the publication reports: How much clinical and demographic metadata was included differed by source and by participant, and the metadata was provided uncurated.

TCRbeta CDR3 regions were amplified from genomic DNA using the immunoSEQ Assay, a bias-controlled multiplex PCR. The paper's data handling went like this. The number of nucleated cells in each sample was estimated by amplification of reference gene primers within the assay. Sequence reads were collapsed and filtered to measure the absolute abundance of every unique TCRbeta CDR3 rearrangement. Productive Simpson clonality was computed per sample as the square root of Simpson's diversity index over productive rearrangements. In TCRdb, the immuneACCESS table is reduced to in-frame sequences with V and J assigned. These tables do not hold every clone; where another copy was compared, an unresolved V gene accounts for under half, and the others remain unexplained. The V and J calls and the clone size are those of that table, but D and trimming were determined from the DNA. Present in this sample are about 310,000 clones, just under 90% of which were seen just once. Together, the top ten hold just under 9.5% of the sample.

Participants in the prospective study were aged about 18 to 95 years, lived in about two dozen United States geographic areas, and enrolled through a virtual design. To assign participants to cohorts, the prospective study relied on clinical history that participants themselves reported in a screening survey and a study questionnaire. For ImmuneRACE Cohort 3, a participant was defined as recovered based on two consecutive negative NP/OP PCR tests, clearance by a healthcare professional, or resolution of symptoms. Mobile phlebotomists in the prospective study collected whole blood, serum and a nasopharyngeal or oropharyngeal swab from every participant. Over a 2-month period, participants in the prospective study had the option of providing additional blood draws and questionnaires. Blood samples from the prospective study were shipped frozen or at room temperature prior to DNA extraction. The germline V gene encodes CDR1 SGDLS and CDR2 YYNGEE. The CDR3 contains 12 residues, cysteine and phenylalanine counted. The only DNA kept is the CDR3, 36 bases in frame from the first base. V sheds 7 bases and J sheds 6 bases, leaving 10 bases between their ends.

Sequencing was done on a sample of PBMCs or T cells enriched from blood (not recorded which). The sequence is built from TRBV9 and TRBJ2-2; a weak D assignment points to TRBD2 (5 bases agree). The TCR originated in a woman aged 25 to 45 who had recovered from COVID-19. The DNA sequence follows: TGTGCCAGCGGAGCGGAGTCCGGGGAGCTGTTTTTT. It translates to CASGAESGELFF.